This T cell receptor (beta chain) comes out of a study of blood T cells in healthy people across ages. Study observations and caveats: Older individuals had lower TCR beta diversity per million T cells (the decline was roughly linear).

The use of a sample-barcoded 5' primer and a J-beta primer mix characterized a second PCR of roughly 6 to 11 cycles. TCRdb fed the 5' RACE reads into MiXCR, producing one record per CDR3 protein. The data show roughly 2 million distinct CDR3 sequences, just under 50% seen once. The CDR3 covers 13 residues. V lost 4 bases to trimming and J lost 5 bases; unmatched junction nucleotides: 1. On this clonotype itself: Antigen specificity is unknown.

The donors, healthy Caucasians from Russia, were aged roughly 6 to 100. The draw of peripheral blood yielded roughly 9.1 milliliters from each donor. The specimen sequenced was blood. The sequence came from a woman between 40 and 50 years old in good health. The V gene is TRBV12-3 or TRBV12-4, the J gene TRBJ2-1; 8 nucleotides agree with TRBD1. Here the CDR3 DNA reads TGTGCCAGCAGTTCGGGACAGGACAATGAGCAGTTCTTC. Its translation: CASSSGQDNEQFF.